The T cell receptor (beta chain) described here comes from a study of metastatic and nonmetastatic thyroid tumors (dated by TCRdb to 2020 to 2021). About the full investigation: For patients with malignant and with benign thyroid disease, the researchers compared repertoires between peripheral blood samples and tumor or nodule tissue samples. General conclusions and limits of the study: In both blood and tumor samples, malignant tumors were reported to have significantly higher TCR beta diversity than benign nodules.

Many counts were recorded for this clone. Its antigen is still unknown. No base quality values were provided; no much bigger clone lies one nucleotide off. The method was PCR. TCRdb names Illumina HiSeq 4000 as the instrument used. High-throughput sequencing was used to profile the TCR beta-chain CDR3 region of each patient. Concerning the study's data processing: CDR3 differences across clinicopathological groups were used to build a classifier for discriminating distant-metastatic papillary thyroid cancer patients. Repertoire diversity was assessed with the Shannon index, and tumor-blood repertoire similarity with the Morisita-Horn index. TCRdb trimmed public reads at Q25 via fastp, called clones via MiXCR and kept in-frame beta chains. The V and J calls shown here were made by TCRdb, not taken from the authors' results. The sample table shows under 55,000 clones, and around a sixth are seen once. Clones ranked in the top ten supply about 3% of the sample.

Trimming costs V 3 bases and J 5 bases, and their ends lie 7 bases apart. The CDR3, from cysteine to phenylalanine, totals 13 residues. Only CDR3 DNA remains: 39 bases, in frame from the first base. No patient had received any treatment before thyroid surgery. The study retrospectively analysed patient clinical samples collected from about 2012 to 2019 using T-cell receptor beta sequencing. The sequence was collected from a female donor with papillary thyroid cancer or a benign thyroid nodule (not recorded which). Some clones in this sample may be carry-over from other donors' samples. Sample: blood. The rearrangement joined TRBV12-3 or TRBV12-4 to TRBJ2-2; too little of a D gene remains to name it. The DNA sequence follows: TGTGCCAGCAGTTTTAAGGGTACCGGGGAGCTGTTTTTT. It is translated as CASSFKGTGELFF.